Presented here are 26 T cell receptor beta chains from one specimen sequenced in a study of cytomegalovirus exposure and HLA in healthy donors (dated by TCRdb to 2015 to 2018). Library creation used the immunoSEQ multiplex PCR assay. For the multiplex PCR, a mixture combining 60 forward primers for TCR Vbeta segments and 13 reverse primers for TCR Jbeta segments was used. What TCRdb holds here is the immuneACCESS table cut down to in-frame rearrangements. Part of the clones is not present; checked against another copy, under half of the missing clones reflect an unresolved V gene, and the others are unexplained. For this sample there are around 190,000 clones; around 73% appear just once. Approximately 3% of the sample rests with the top ten. Material: PBMCs. These receptors all stem from a woman between 25 and 40 years old in good health and CMV-seronegative.

This chain connects TRBV6-5 to TRBJ2-1, with 9 positions matching TRBD2. The CDR3 is 15 amino acids. Germline CDR1 MNHEY, CDR2 SVGAGI. The trim removed 6 bases at V and 7 bases at J, leaving 10 bases unmatched. The DNA for the CDR3 is TGTGCCAGCAGAAGTTGGCTAGCGGGATTGAATGAGCAGTTCTTC. This encodes CASRSWLAGLNEQFF.

This clone came up once. V is TRBV14 and J is TRBJ2-3; the match to TRBD2 covers 10 bases. The CDR3 length is 17 residues. With 0 bases clipped from V and 2 bases from J, the junction kept 5 bases outside the gene matches. The germline gives CDR1 SGHDN, CDR2 FVKESK. DNA of the CDR3: TGTGCCAGCAGCCAAGACCTGACTAGCGGGTACACAGATACGCAGTATTTT. Translation gives CASSQDLTSGYTDTQYF.

The chain uses TRBV7-9 and TRBJ2-7; 9 bases agree with TRBD2. CDR3 length: 13 residues. J gave up 5 bases and V 5 bases, and 4 bases lay outside the gene matches. Looked up from germline, CDR1 is SEHNR and CDR2 is FQNEAQ (reference sequence). In DNA form, the CDR3 reads TGTGCCAGCAGCACGGGACTAGCAAACGAGCAGTACTTC. It encodes CASSTGLANEQYF.

The chain employs TRBV27 and TRBJ1-2; TRBD1 might be the D (5 bases). Trimming removed 5 bases from V and 0 bases from J, with 16 bases in between. Germline V lookup: CDR1 MNHEY, CDR2 SMNVEV (reference sequence). The CDR3 totals 16 residues. In DNA, the CDR3 is TGTGCCAGCAGTAAAAAGGGGAAAAACACTAACTATGGCTACACCTTC. It encodes CASSKKGKNTNYGYTF.

The chain couples TRBV30 to TRBJ2-7, with D perhaps TRBD2 (7 bases). Germline V gene data show CDR1 as GTSNPN and CDR2 as SVGIG (reference sequence). V lost 0 bases and J lost 9, with 12 bases in between. The CDR3 is 12 residues long. CDR3 in amino acids: CAWSVGGALQYF. The CDR3 DNA reads TGTGCCTGGAGTGTGGGGGGGGCTTTGCAGTACTTC.

This clone appeared once. This chain links TRBV7-8 with TRBJ2-1; D gene uncertain. Trimming removed 5 bases at V and 0 bases at J, with 14 bases between. The CDR3 has 16 amino acids. Germline V CDR1 and CDR2: SGHVS, FQNEAQ. This CDR3 is CASSPREINSYNEQFF. In nucleotides, the CDR3 is TGTGCCAGCAGCCCAAGAGAAATAAACTCCTACAATGAGCAGTTCTTC.

V usage is TRBV6-5 and J usage is TRBJ1-5, with D possibly matching TRBD1 (5 bases). The CDR3 extends over 14 amino acids. V was shortened by 3 bases and J by 3 bases, with 9 bases between the two germline ends. The germline V gene has CDR1 MNHEY and CDR2 SVGAGI. The CDR3 sequence: CASSYKGYNQPQHF. CDR3 sequence (DNA): TGTGCCAGCAGTTATAAGGGGTACAATCAGCCCCAGCATTTT.

V is TRBV6-1 and J is TRBJ2-3; TRBD2 aligns across 12 bases. Unmatched junction bases numbered 2, after V lost 9 bases and J lost 4 bases. Germline V gene sequence: CDR1 MNHNS, CDR2 SASEGT. This CDR3 spans 13 amino acids. The CDR3, as DNA: TGTGCCAGTCGGACTAGCGGGGCAGATACGCAGTATTTT. It is translated as CASRTSGADTQYF.

The chain uses TRBV5-1 and TRBJ2-1; 10 positions agree with TRBD2. Germline V lookup: CDR1 SGHRS, CDR2 YFSETQ. V trimming: 0 bases; J trimming: 1 base; junction bases outside the gene matches: 4. The CDR3 runs to 17 residues. The CDR3 DNA reads as TGCGCCAGCAGCTTGGCATCTAGCGGGAGTTCCTACAATGAGCAGTTCTTC. Translated, it gives CASSLASSGSSYNEQFF.

About this clone itself: The junction does not match germline at one end; this may be a read error. The chain has TRBV5-1 and TRBJ1-2; D is uncertain. CDR1 and CDR2 from the germline V gene are SGHRS and YFSETQ. The CDR3 totals 13 residues. The CDR3 is CASSAHINYGYPF. Here the CDR3 DNA reads TGCGCCAGCAGTGCACACATTAACTATGGCTACCCCTTC.

The chain's CDR3 is CASSTGRGTDTQYF. The CDR3 coding sequence is TGTGCCAGCAGCACGGGTCGTGGCACAGATACGCAGTATTTT. The chain couples TRBV5-6 to TRBJ2-3, with no clear D. The V end lost 4 bases, the J end lost 1 base, and 10 bases lay between the germline ends. The CDR3 covers 14 residues. Looked up from germline, CDR1 is SGHDT and CDR2 is YYEEEE.

The chain links TRBV9 to TRBJ1-2; D is unresolved. Looked up from germline, CDR1 is SGDLS and CDR2 is YYNGEE. This CDR3 comprises 15 residues. V gave up 9 bases and J gave up 0 bases, with 18 bases separating them. The CDR3: CATSNGEVTNYGYTF. For the CDR3, the DNA is TGTGCCACCTCGAACGGGGAGGTTACTAACTATGGCTACACCTTC.

V and J are TRBV25-1 and TRBJ1-5; D remains unclear. There are 12 residues in the CDR3. V was shortened by 4 bases and J by 3 bases, with 4 bases between the two germline ends. Germline-derived CDR1 and CDR2 are MGHDK and SYGVNS. The CDR3, as DNA: TGTGCCAGCAGTGGGCCCAATCAGCCCCAGCATTTT. This translates into CASSGPNQPQHF.

The chain carries TRBV5-5 and TRBJ2-1, with D tentatively TRBD1 (5 bases). V dropped 5 bases and J dropped 3 bases, with 15 bases sitting between them. The CDR3 is 15 amino acids. Looked up from germline, CDR1 is SGHKS and CDR2 is YYEKEE (reference sequence). In DNA form, the CDR3 reads TGTGCCAGCAGACCAGGGTTGCTCCTCTACAATGAGCAGTTCTTC. Protein sequence: CASRPGLLLYNEQFF.

The chain links TRBV2 to TRBJ2-3; D is perhaps TRBD2 (5 bases). Trimming took 6 bases from V and 5 from J, leaving 12 bases between them. The V gene's germline CDR1 is SNHLY and CDR2 FYNNEI. This CDR3 is 13 amino acids long. The CDR3 coding sequence is TGTGCCAGCAGCTTCGGACTCCTAGATACGCAGTATTTT. It translates to CASSFGLLDTQYF.

As concerns this clone: At the DNA level, this CDR3 is encoded by other sequences in the same sample as well. V is TRBV27 and J is TRBJ1-5; D may be TRBD1 (5 bases). CDR1 MNHEY and CDR2 SMNVEV come from the germline V gene (reference sequence). CDR3 length: 14 amino acids. The V end lost 3 bases, the J end lost 1 base, and 7 bases lay between the germline ends. Here the CDR3 DNA reads TGTGCCAGCAGTTTCGGGGGGAGCAATCAGCCCCAGCATTTT. Amino acids: CASSFGGSNQPQHF.

This chain uses TRBV14 with TRBJ2-1, with 11 bases that match TRBD2. Germline-derived CDR1 and CDR2 are SGHDN and FVKESK. V lost 2 bases to trimming and J lost 3 bases; unmatched junction nucleotides: 9. This CDR3 contains 18 residues. The CDR3 DNA reads as TGTGCCAGCAGCCAACCACTAGCGGGAGTCCACCTCTACAATGAGCAGTTCTTC. Translated, it gives CASSQPLAGVHLYNEQFF. Supplemented by reference TRBV14 and TRBJ2-1, the full variable domain reads EAGVTQFPSHSVIEKGQTVTLRCDPISGHDNLYWYRRVMGKEIKFLLHFVKESKQDESGMPNNRFLAERTGGTYSTLKVQPAELEDSGVYFCASSQPLAGVHLYNEQFFGPGTRLTVL.

The V call is TRBV7-9, the J call TRBJ1-2; 8 bases agree with TRBD1. Trimming took 1 base from V and 8 from J; bases not matched to a gene: 3. The CDR3 sequence is 13 residues long. Germline V gene data show CDR1 as SEHNR and CDR2 as FQNEAQ (reference sequence). Written as DNA, the CDR3 is TGTGCCAGCAGCTTAGGGGGGACAGGAGGCTACACCTTC. As protein: CASSLGGTGGYTF.

This rearrangement joins TRBV30 to TRBJ1-6; 8 nucleotides agree with TRBD1. V trimming: 2 bases; J trimming: 8 bases; junction bases outside the gene matches: 5. Germline V gene data show CDR1 as GTSNPN and CDR2 as SVGIG (reference sequence). The CDR3 contains 14 residues. CDR3 DNA: TGTGCCTGGAGTTCAGGGGGCTCGTATTCACCCCTCCACTTT. Its translation is CAWSSGGSYSPLHF.

This chain links TRBV11-2 with TRBJ2-7; 9 nucleotides line up with TRBD2. Germline V gives CDR1 SGHAT, CDR2 FQNNGV. The CDR3 totals 15 residues. V shed 1 base and J 3 bases; nucleotides not matched to a gene: 4. The CDR3 is CASSLAASGNYEQYF. The DNA for the CDR3 is TGTGCCAGCAGCTTAGCGGCTAGCGGGAACTACGAGCAGTACTTC.

The gene calls are TRBV19 and TRBJ2-7; 8 positions match TRBD1. The CDR3 totals 16 residues. Germline V gives CDR1 LNHDA, CDR2 SQIVND (reference sequence). J lost 0 bases, V lost 6 bases, and 10 bases had no gene match. The CDR3 region has the DNA TGTGCCAGTAGCCCATACGGGACAGGAAGCTCCTACGAGCAGTACTTC. Protein product: CASSPYGTGSSYEQYF.

This clone was found a few times. This chain joins TRBV2 and TRBJ1-4; 8 nucleotides align to TRBD1. The germline CDR1 and CDR2 sequences are SNHLY and FYNNEI. This CDR3 has 15 residues. Trimming took 6 bases from V and 10 from J; bases not matched to a gene: 13. The CDR3 loop is CASSRPTGVFIKLFF. The CDR3 DNA follows: TGTGCCAGCAGCCGACCGACAGGGGTTTTTATAAAACTGTTTTTT.

This clone was seen once. This chain joins TRBV15 and TRBJ2-1, with 9 bases that match TRBD1. CDR1 and CDR2 (germline): LNHNV, YYDKDF (reference sequence). The ends lost 11 bases at V and 9 bases at J; junction bases unmatched: 11. The CDR3 spans 13 residues. The CDR3 DNA reads TGTGCCGCCGGACAGGGGCTTGTAAGTGAGCAGTTCTTC. It encodes CAAGQGLVSEQFF.

This clone was detected only a few times. The genes are TRBV5-4 and TRBJ2-3; the D is unclear. The CDR3 sequence is 14 residues long. Trimming stripped 2 bases from V and 2 bases from J, with 9 bases between. Germline V gene lookup returns CDR1 SGHNT and CDR2 YYREEE (reference sequence). In DNA, the CDR3 is TGTGCCAGCAGCTTACGCCAGTACACAGATACGCAGTATTTT. Translation: CASSLRQYTDTQYF.

This clone came up once. This chain connects TRBV6-5 to TRBJ1-4; a possible D gene is TRBD1 (5 bases). Germline CDR1 is MNHEY and CDR2 is SVGAGI. The CDR3 has 15 amino acids. The V end was cut by 7 bases, the J end by 0 bases, with 12 bases between. The CDR3 bases are TGTGCCAGCACCATGGGGCCTTCAACTAATGAAAAACTGTTTTTT. Its protein is CASTMGPSTNEKLFF.

The chain links TRBV18 to TRBJ2-5; D may be TRBD2 (6 bases). Germline V gene lookup returns CDR1 KGHSH and CDR2 LQKENI. V lost 3 bases to trimming and J lost 4 bases, with 9 bases between them. The CDR3 length is 13 residues. As DNA, the CDR3 is TGTGCCAGCTCACCCGGGAGTAGAGAGACCCAGTACTTC. Amino acids: CASSPGSRETQYF.